The 15 T cell receptor beta chains below were found in one sample sequenced in a study of shared clonotypes between healthy human individuals. The assay was immunoSEQ multiplex PCR, and TCRdb's table has in-frame clones only and misses some. Here the sample spans fewer than 500,000 clones, roughly 79% being singletons. The material sequenced was PBMCs. Receptor source: a woman between 40 and 50 years old in good health. Some clones in this sample may be carry-over from other donors' samples.

The chain combines TRBV19 with TRBJ2-7; 11 bases are shared with TRBD2. There are 14 residues in the CDR3. Germline assignment: CDR1 LNHDA and CDR2 SQIVND (reference sequence). V lost 5 bases, J lost 6 bases, and 6 bases stayed unmatched. CDR3 coding DNA: TGTGCCAGTAGTCCTCCGGGACTAGCGGCCGAGCAGTACTTC. It yields the protein CASSPPGLAAEQYF.

The V call is TRBV2, the J call TRBJ1-5, with D maybe TRBD1 (6 bases). With 3 bases removed from V and 1 base from J, the gap between germline ends came to 10 bases. Germline-derived CDR1 and CDR2 are SNHLY and FYNNEI. This CDR3 is 15 amino acids long. The CDR3 region is CASSEGAGSNQPQHF. CDR3 in DNA: TGTGCCAGCAGTGAGGGGGCAGGGAGCAATCAGCCCCAGCATTTT.

Only a few counts were recorded for this clone. This chain connects TRBV23-1 to TRBJ2-1, with 7 positions matching TRBD1. TRBV23-1 counts as an open reading frame of uncertain function. The trim removed 7 bases at V and 0 bases at J, leaving 15 bases unmatched. The CDR3 runs 18 residues. CDR3 region: CASKHPFIRQGSYNEQFF. In nucleotides, the CDR3 is TGCGCCAGCAAACACCCATTCATCCGACAGGGCTCCTACAATGAGCAGTTCTTC.

The chain uses TRBV2 and TRBJ2-6; D gene unclear. The CDR3 is 14 residues long. Germline CDR1 is SNHLY and CDR2 is FYNNEI. Trimming took off 6 bases at V and 3 bases at J, with 9 bases between the two ends. Here the CDR3 DNA reads TGTGCCAGCAGCGTACTGGTTGGGGCCAACGTCCTGACTTTC. Translated: CASSVLVGANVLTF. Full variable domain (rest looked up from reference TRBV2 and TRBJ2-6): EPEVTQTPSHQVTQMGQEVILRCVPISNHLYFYWYRQILGQKVEFLVSFYNNEISEKSEIFDDQFSVERPDGSNFTLKIRSTKLEDSAMYFCASSVLVGANVLTFGAGSRLTVL.

V is TRBV19 and J is TRBJ2-5; 8 positions match TRBD2. This CDR3 is built from 15 residues. V was pared by 2 bases and J by 4 bases, with 6 bases of the junction left unmatched. The germline V gene has CDR1 LNHDA and CDR2 SQIVND (reference sequence). This CDR3 is CASSIMPGGRETQYF. The CDR3 nucleotides read TGTGCCAGTAGTATAATGCCGGGAGGGAGAGAGACCCAGTACTTC.

V is TRBV14 and J is TRBJ2-3; D unclear. The CDR3 has 14 residues. Trimming removed 0 bases at V and 8 bases at J, with 12 bases between. Germline V gene data show CDR1 as SGHDN and CDR2 as FVKESK. The CDR3: CASSQDIFIGTQYF. Written as DNA, the CDR3 is TGTGCCAGCAGCCAAGACATTTTTATCGGTACGCAGTATTTT.

This rearrangement joins TRBV29-1 to TRBJ2-1; a weak D match, TRBD2 (6 bases). CDR1 is SQVTM, CDR2 ANQGSEA, per germline. The ends were cut back, 8 bases at V and 7 bases at J, with 21 bases in the middle. This CDR3 has 14 amino acids. CDR3 in amino acids: CSSFRPSGGNEQFF. The DNA of the CDR3 is TGCAGCTCGTTCAGACCTAGTGGGGGGAATGAGCAGTTCTTC.

The chain combines TRBV5-1 with TRBJ2-7, with 11 bases identical to TRBD2. V shed 3 bases, J shed 6 bases, and the junction held 5 bases outside the gene matches. The CDR3 has 14 residues. Germline CDR1 is SGHRS and CDR2 is YFSETQ. CDR3 protein: CASSYTSGSREQYF. CDR3 bases: TGCGCCAGCAGCTACACTAGCGGGAGTCGCGAGCAGTACTTC.

The J gene is TRBJ2-1, the V gene TRBV9; no clear D gene. V shed 3 bases and J shed 8 bases, with 18 bases lying between them. This CDR3 is 15 amino acids long. CDR1 and CDR2 (germline): SGDLS, YYNGEE. The CDR3 coding sequence is TGTGCCAGCAGCGCAACCCCGTACATCGGAGATGAGCAGTTCTTC. Protein sequence: CASSATPYIGDEQFF. The whole variable domain, filled in from reference TRBV9 and TRBJ2-1, reads DSGVTQTPKHLITATGQRVTLRCSPRSGDLSVYWYQQSLDQGLQFLIQYYNGEERAKGNILERFSAQQFPDLHSELNLSSLELGDSALYFCASSATPYIGDEQFFGPGTRLTVL.

This clone was observed a few times. The chain couples TRBV5-1 to TRBJ2-5, with 7 nucleotides matching TRBD2. The J segment lost 3 bases and the V segment lost 2 bases, leaving 4 bases of the junction unmatched. This CDR3 is built from 14 residues. Germline V gene lookup returns CDR1 SGHRS and CDR2 YFSETQ. The CDR3 nucleotides read TGCGCCAGCAGCTTCACCCTAGCGGAAGAGACCCAGTACTTC. It encodes CASSFTLAEETQYF.

This clone was observed many times. V is TRBV7-9 and J is TRBJ2-2, with 11 bases identical to TRBD2. Germline assignment: CDR1 SEHNR and CDR2 FQNEAQ (reference sequence). The CDR3 loop spans 19 amino acids. The trim removed 1 base at V and 0 bases at J, leaving 7 bases unmatched. The CDR3 region is CASSLVTSGRAANTGELFF. CDR3 in DNA: TGTGCCAGCAGCTTAGTCACTAGCGGGAGAGCGGCGAACACCGGGGAGCTGTTTTTT.

This sequence joins TRBV6-6 and TRBJ2-7; TRBD1 aligns across 9 bases. Germline assignment: CDR1 MNHNY and CDR2 SVGAGI (reference sequence). This CDR3 contains 16 residues. V trimming: 4 bases; J trimming: 7 bases; junction bases outside the gene matches: 14. The CDR3 region has the DNA TGTGCCAGCAGTTCCCAAACAGGGGGCGCTAAATGGGAGCAGTACTTC. This translates into CASSSQTGGAKWEQYF.

J is TRBJ2-7 and V is TRBV9; D not resolved. V was clipped by 4 bases and J by 9 bases, with 8 bases between them. CDR1 is SGDLS, CDR2 YYNGEE, per germline. The CDR3 has 10 residues. CDR3 sequence: CASSSRRQYF. CDR3 in DNA: TGTGCCAGCAGCTCTCGGCGGCAGTACTTC.

This chain connects TRBV9 to TRBJ2-5, with D unresolved. This CDR3 has 15 residues. Germline loops: CDR1 SGDLS, CDR2 YYNGEE. With 3 bases removed from V and 4 bases from J, the gap between germline ends came to 16 bases. DNA of the CDR3: TGTGCCAGCAGCGCCTTCGGCCGGACCCCAGAGACCCAGTACTTC. Protein sequence: CASSAFGRTPETQYF.

The rearrangement links TRBV29-1 to TRBJ2-7, with a weak D call TRBD1 (6 bases). The CDR3 extends over 13 amino acids. Trimming pared 3 bases from V and 4 bases from J, leaving 13 bases between. From germline, CDR1 is SQVTM and CDR2 ANQGSEA. The CDR3 region has the DNA TGCAGCGTTGATGGAAAGGGGGTTTACGAGCAGTACTTC. Its protein product is CSVDGKGVYEQYF.